This passage covers 13 T cell receptor beta chains from one sample sequenced in a study of vaccination and CD4 T cells after COVID-19. Treatment specified: approximately nine-day PBMC culture with coronavirus spike peptide pools or control peptides (ViraFEST assay). These TCRs are of unknown antigen specificity. Cultured CD4+ T cell DNA underwent sequencing with the Oncomine TCR Beta short-read assay. TCRdb ran MiXCR on the PCR reads and lists one entry per CDR3 protein. The sample includes 13,000 to 15,000 distinct CDR3 sequences, 27% seen only once; the top ten take around 8%. The sample comprised CD4+ T cells from blood, cultured in vitro. The receptors were sampled from a human donor who had recovered from COVID-19.

The chain employs TRBV27 and TRBJ2-2, with TRBD2 identical over 7 bases. J was trimmed by 0 bases and V by 6 bases; bases with no gene match: 4. Germline CDR1 reads MNHEY; CDR2 reads SMNVEV (reference sequence). The CDR3 contains 15 residues. The chain's CDR3 is CASSTGGSNTGELFF. The CDR3 bases are TGTGCCAGCAGCACGGGGGGTTCGAACACCGGGGAGCTGTTTTTT.

This clonotype was counted only a few times. This rearrangement joins TRBV2 to TRBJ2-1; 8 nucleotides match TRBD2. The CDR3 loop spans 15 amino acids. Trimming took 7 bases from V and 0 from J; bases not matched to a gene: 5. Germline lookup yields CDR1 SNHLY and CDR2 FYNNEI. CDR3 sequence (DNA): TGTGCCAGCAAACTAGCGGCTTTCTCCTACAATGAGCAGTTCTTC. This codes for CASKLAAFSYNEQFF. Filled out from reference TRBV2 and TRBJ2-1, the complete variable domain reads EPEVTQTPSHQVTQMGQEVILRCVPISNHLYFYWYRQILGQKVEFLVSFYNNEISEKSEIFDDQFSVERPDGSNFTLKIRSTKLEDSAMYFCASKLAAFSYNEQFFGPGTRLTVL.

The rearrangement joins TRBV19 to TRBJ1-6; D gene unclear. The CDR3 totals 14 residues. V lost 1 base and J 6 bases, leaving 7 bases between the germline ends. Germline loops: CDR1 LNHDA, CDR2 SQIVND (reference sequence). CDR3 amino acids: CASSIVGTNSPLHF. The CDR3 DNA is TGTGCCAGTAGTATAGTAGGCACTAATTCACCCCTCCACTTT.

Only a few counts were recorded for this clonotype. This chain uses TRBV12-3 or TRBV12-4 with TRBJ1-1, with D perhaps matching TRBD1 (6 bases). Trimming stripped 5 bases from V and 5 bases from J, with 15 bases between. CDR3 length: 14 amino acids. CDR3: CASSIRTAGTEAFF. Here the CDR3 DNA reads TGTGCCAGCAGTATAAGGACAGCCGGGACTGAAGCTTTCTTT.

This clonotype was found a few times. This chain links TRBV11-3 with TRBJ1-6, with 9 bases aligning to TRBD1. The germline V gene has CDR1 SGHNT and CDR2 YENEEA. This CDR3 is 17 amino acids long. The trim removed 4 bases at V and 10 bases at J, leaving 14 bases unmatched. The CDR3 region is CASSSSNLGQGLSPLHF. The CDR3, as DNA: TGTGCCAGCAGCTCCTCTAACCTTGGACAGGGGTTGTCACCCCTCCACTTT.

V is TRBV4-2 and J is TRBJ1-1, with TRBD1 matching 10 bases. J gave up 3 bases and V 4 bases, and 11 bases lay outside the gene matches. Germline lookup yields CDR1 LGHNA and CDR2 YNFKEQ. The CDR3 sequence is 17 residues long. This CDR3 is CASSPTGTGAGYTEAFF. CDR3 sequence (DNA): TGTGCCAGCAGCCCCACCGGGACAGGGGCCGGGTACACTGAAGCTTTCTTT.

CDR3 region: CASSSLYRGNTEAFF. The DNA of the CDR3 is TGTGCCAGCAGCTCTCTTTACAGGGGAAACACTGAAGCTTTCTTT. The chain recombines TRBV11-3 with TRBJ1-1; TRBD1 agrees at 7 bases. The CDR3 sequence is 15 residues long. Germline CDR1 reads SGHNT; CDR2 reads YENEEA. With 4 bases clipped from V and 2 bases from J, the junction kept 7 bases outside the gene matches.

This clonotype has a handful of counts. The chain uses TRBV27 and TRBJ1-1, with D possibly matching TRBD1 (5 bases). Trimming stripped 5 bases from V and 1 base from J, with 17 bases between. From germline, CDR1 is MNHEY and CDR2 SMNVEV (reference sequence). The CDR3 covers 16 residues. CDR3 residues: CASSPGTFEKNTEAFF. The CDR3 DNA sequence: TGTGCCAGCAGTCCCGGGACCTTCGAGAAGAACACTGAAGCTTTCTTT.

This clonotype has only one observation. The rearrangement joins TRBV20-1 to TRBJ2-6; D ambiguous. The germline V gene has CDR1 DFQATT and CDR2 SNEGSKA (reference sequence). The V gene lost 0 bases and the J gene lost 0 bases, with 3 bases spanning the gap. CDR3 size: 14 residues. The CDR3 sequence is CSAREHSGANVLTF. The CDR3 DNA sequence: TGCAGTGCTAGAGAGCACTCTGGGGCCAACGTCCTGACTTTC.

The chain couples TRBV6-5 to TRBJ1-1, with a weak D call TRBD1 (5 bases). Germline V gene data show CDR1 as MNHEY and CDR2 as SVGAGI. The CDR3 runs 13 residues. V shed 2 bases and J shed 6 bases, with 10 bases lying between them. Here the CDR3 reads CASSYKGKSEAFF. For the CDR3, the DNA is TGTGCCAGCAGTTACAAGGGGAAGTCTGAAGCTTTCTTT.

Written as DNA, the CDR3 is TGTGCCACCAGCAGAGCGGGGGGAAAGGACAGGGTGGAAAAACTGTTTTTT. Translated: CATSRAGGKDRVEKLFF. This chain links TRBV15 with TRBJ1-4; 8 nucleotides align to TRBD1. The CDR3 has 17 amino acids. The junction had 12 bases not matched to a gene; V was cut back by 1 base and J by 8 bases. Germline lookup yields CDR1 LNHNV and CDR2 YYDKDF (reference sequence).

The chain employs TRBV5-1 and TRBJ1-1; 7 bases fit TRBD1. The CDR3 is 14 amino acids. V lost 2 bases and J lost 5; bases outside the gene matches: 6. Germline V gene sequence: CDR1 SGHRS, CDR2 YFSETQ. CDR3 sequence: CASSFEGAWTEAFF. As DNA, the CDR3 is TGCGCCAGCAGCTTTGAGGGGGCCTGGACTGAAGCTTTCTTT.

There are a few counts of this clonotype. The chain couples TRBV6-1 to TRBJ1-1; D might be TRBD1 (5 bases). The CDR3 loop spans 11 amino acids. V was shortened by 6 bases and J by 12 bases, with 14 bases between the two germline ends. The germline V gene has CDR1 MNHNS and CDR2 SASEGT. The CDR3 sequence is CASSGASRPFF. The CDR3 nucleotides are TGTGCCAGCAGCGGGGCGTCGAGGCCTTTCTTT.